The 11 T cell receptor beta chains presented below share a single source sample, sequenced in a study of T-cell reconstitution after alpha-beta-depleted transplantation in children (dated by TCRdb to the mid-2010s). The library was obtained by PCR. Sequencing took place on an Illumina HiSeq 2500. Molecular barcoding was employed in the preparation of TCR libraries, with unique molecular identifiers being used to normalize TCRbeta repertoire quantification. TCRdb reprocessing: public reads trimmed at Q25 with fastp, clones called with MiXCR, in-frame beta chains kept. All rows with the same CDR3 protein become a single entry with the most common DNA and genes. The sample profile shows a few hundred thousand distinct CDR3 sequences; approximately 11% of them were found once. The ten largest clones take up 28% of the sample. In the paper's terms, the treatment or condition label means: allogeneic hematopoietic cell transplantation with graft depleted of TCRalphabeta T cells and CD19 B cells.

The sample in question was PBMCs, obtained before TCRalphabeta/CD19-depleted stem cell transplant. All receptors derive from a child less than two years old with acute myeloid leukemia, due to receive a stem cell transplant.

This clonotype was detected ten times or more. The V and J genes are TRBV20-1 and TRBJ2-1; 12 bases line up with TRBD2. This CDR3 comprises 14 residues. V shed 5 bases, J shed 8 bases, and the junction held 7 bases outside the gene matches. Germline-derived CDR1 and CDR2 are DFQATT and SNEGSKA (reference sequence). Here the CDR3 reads CSAFRLAGAYEQFF. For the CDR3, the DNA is TGCAGTGCTTTTAGACTAGCGGGAGCCTATGAGCAGTTCTTC.

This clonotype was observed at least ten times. The CDR3 loop reads CASSPPGGGFTDTQYF. CDR3 nucleotides: TGTGCCAGCAGCCCACCCGGAGGGGGGTTCACAGATACGCAGTATTTT. This chain connects TRBV7-2 to TRBJ2-3, with D perhaps matching TRBD1 or TRBD2 (6 bases each). The germline V and J ends were trimmed by 5 bases and 2 bases, with 17 bases remaining between them. This CDR3 is 16 amino acids long. Germline V gene sequence: CDR1 SGHTA, CDR2 FQGNSA.

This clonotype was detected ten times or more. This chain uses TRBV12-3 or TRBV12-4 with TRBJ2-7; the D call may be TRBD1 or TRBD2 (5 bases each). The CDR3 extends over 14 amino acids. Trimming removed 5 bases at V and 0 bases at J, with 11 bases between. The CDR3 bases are TGTGCCAGCAGTACCCGGGGCAGCTCCTACGAGCAGTACTTC. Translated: CASSTRGSSYEQYF.

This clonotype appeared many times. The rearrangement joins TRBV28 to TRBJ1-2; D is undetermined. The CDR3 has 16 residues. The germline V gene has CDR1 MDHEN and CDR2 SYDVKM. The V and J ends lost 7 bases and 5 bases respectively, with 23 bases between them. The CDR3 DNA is TGTGCCAGCAATACAATTAGACCGGGCCCGACGTATGGCTACACCTTC. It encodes CASNTIRPGPTYGYTF.

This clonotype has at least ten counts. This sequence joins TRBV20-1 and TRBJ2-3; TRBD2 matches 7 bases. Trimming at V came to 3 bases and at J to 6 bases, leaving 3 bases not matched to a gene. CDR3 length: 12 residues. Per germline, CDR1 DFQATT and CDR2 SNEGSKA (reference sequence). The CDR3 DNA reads TGCAGTGCTAGTCCAGCGGGGGATACGCAGTATTTT. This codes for CSASPAGDTQYF.

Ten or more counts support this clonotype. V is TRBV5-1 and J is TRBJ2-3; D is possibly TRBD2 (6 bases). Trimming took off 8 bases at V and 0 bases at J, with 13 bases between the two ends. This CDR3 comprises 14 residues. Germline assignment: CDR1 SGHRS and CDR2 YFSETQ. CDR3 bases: TGCGCCAGTAGGACTATTCCTAGCACAGATACGCAGTATTTT. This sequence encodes CASRTIPSTDTQYF.

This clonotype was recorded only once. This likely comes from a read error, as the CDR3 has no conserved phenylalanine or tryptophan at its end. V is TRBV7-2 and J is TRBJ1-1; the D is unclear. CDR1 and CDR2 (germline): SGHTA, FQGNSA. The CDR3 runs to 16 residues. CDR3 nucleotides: TGTGCCAGCTGCTTAACTGGCAGGAGAATGAACACTGAAGCTTTCTCT. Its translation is CASCLTGRRMNTEAFS.

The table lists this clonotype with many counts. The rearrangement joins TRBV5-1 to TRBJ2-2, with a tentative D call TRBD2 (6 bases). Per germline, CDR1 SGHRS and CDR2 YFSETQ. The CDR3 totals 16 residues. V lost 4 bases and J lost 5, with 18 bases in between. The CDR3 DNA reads TGCGCCAGCAGCGATCAGGTGGGGGGACGGACCGGGGAGCTGTTTTTT. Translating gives CASSDQVGGRTGELFF. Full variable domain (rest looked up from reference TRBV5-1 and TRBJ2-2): KAGVTQTPRYLIKTRGQQVTLSCSPISGHRSVSWYQQTPGQGLQFLFEYFSETQRNKGNFPGRFSGRQFSNSRSEMNVSTLELGDSALYLCASSDQVGGRTGELFFGEGSRLTVL.

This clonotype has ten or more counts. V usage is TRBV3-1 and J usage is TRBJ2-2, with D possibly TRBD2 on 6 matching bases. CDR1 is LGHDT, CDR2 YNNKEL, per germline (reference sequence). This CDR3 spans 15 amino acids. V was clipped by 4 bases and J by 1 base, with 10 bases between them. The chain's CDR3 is CASSPTRGNTGELFF. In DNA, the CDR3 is TGTGCCAGCAGCCCTACGCGGGGGAACACCGGGGAGCTGTTTTTT. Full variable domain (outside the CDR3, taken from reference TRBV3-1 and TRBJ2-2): DTAVSQTPKYLVTQMGNDKSIKCEQNLGHDTMYWYKQDSKKFLKIMFSYNNKELIINETVPNRFSPKSPDKAHLNLHINSLELGDSAVYFCASSPTRGNTGELFFGEGSRLTVL.

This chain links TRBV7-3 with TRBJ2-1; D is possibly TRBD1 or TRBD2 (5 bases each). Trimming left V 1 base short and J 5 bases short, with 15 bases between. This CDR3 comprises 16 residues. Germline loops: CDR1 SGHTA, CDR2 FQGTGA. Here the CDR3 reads CASSLSPGTPNNEQFF. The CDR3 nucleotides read TGTGCCAGCAGCTTAAGTCCGGGGACCCCCAACAATGAGCAGTTCTTC.

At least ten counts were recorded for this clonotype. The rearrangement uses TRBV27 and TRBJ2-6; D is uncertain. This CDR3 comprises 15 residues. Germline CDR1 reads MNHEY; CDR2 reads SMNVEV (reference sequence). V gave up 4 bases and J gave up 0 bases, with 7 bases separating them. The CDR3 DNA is TGTGCCAGCAGTTCACTTGGCTCTGGGGCCAACGTCCTGACTTTC. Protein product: CASSSLGSGANVLTF.